A single sample is the source of the 27 T cell receptor beta chains below, sequenced in a study of blood T cells in healthy people across ages. Primers used in a second PCR of about 6 to 11 cycles were a sample-barcoded 5' primer and a J-beta primer mix. TCRdb reanalysed the 5' RACE reads using MiXCR and keeps one entry per CDR3 protein. The sample shows about 1,800,000 distinct CDR3 sequences, roughly 30% of them seen only once. The sample comprised blood. All receptors come from a woman under 40 in good health.

The chain couples TRBV14 to TRBJ1-2, with a tentative D call TRBD1 (6 bases). Germline CDR1 SGHDN, CDR2 FVKESK. The V gene lost 2 bases and the J gene lost 2 bases, with 12 bases spanning the gap. The CDR3 has 15 residues. The CDR3 DNA sequence: TGTGCCAGCAGCCAAAACAGGGCGTCGAACTATGGCTACACCTTC. Residues: CASSQNRASNYGYTF.

This clonotype was seen a few times. The J gene is TRBJ1-6, the V gene TRBV9; no firm D call. The CDR3 is 17 amino acids. Germline assignment: CDR1 SGDLS and CDR2 YYNGEE. Trimming pared 3 bases from V and 0 bases from J, leaving 13 bases between. CDR3 nucleotide sequence: TGTGCCAGCAGCGCCGACGCGGCAAGCTCCTATAATTCACCCCTCCACTTT. Its translation is CASSADAASSYNSPLHF. The variable domain in full, with the rest retrieved from reference TRBV9 and TRBJ1-6, is DSGVTQTPKHLITATGQRVTLRCSPRSGDLSVYWYQQSLDQGLQFLIQYYNGEERAKGNILERFSAQQFPDLHSELNLSSLELGDSALYFCASSADAASSYNSPLHFGNGTRLTVT.

This clonotype has a handful of counts. CDR3 in DNA: TGTGCCAGCAGGTCACAGGCCGGTGCCTCCTACGAGCAGTACTTC. Translation: CASRSQAGASYEQYF. The chain couples TRBV28 to TRBJ2-7; a possible D gene is TRBD1 (5 bases). Germline V CDR1 and CDR2: MDHEN, SYDVKM. CDR3 length equals 15 residues. Trimming stripped 6 bases from V and 0 bases from J, with 15 bases between.

The chain has TRBV27 and TRBJ2-2, with TRBD2 matching 7 bases. Looked up from germline, CDR1 is MNHEY and CDR2 is SMNVEV (reference sequence). The ends lost 1 base at V and 5 bases at J; junction bases unmatched: 13. The CDR3 is 18 amino acids. In DNA form, the CDR3 reads TGTGCCAGCAGTTTATGGGCGCTGTCTAGCGGTGAGACCGGGGAGCTGTTTTTT. Protein product: CASSLWALSSGETGELFF.

This clonotype was recorded a few times. The rearrangement joins TRBV6-5 to TRBJ2-5; 7 bases map to TRBD1. Germline lookup yields CDR1 MNHEY and CDR2 SVGAGI. The CDR3 length is 16 residues. With V trimmed by 0 bases and J by 2 bases, 6 bases remained unmatched. CDR3 bases: TGTGCCAGCAGTTACTCAGGGACAGTAAGTCAAGAGACCCAGTACTTC. It is translated as CASSYSGTVSQETQYF.

The rearrangement uses TRBV14 and TRBJ2-1; 9 bases agree with TRBD2. The ends lost 1 base at V and 9 bases at J; junction bases unmatched: 13. The V gene's germline CDR1 is SGHDN and CDR2 FVKESK. CDR3 length: 17 amino acids. This CDR3 reads CASSQALVAGAWSEQFF. The CDR3 DNA reads TGTGCCAGCAGCCAAGCCCTTGTAGCGGGAGCTTGGAGTGAGCAGTTCTTC.

The J gene is TRBJ2-7, the V gene TRBV6-1; the D gene is possibly TRBD2 (7 bases). CDR3 length equals 17 residues. The V gene's germline CDR1 is MNHNS and CDR2 SASEGT. V was shortened by 0 bases and J by 2 bases, with 17 bases between the two germline ends. The CDR3 coding sequence is TGTGCCAGCAGTGAAGCGCGGGGGACAAGTTACACCTACGAGCAGTACTTC. It specifies CASSEARGTSYTYEQYF.

This rearrangement joins TRBV19 to TRBJ1-2; no firm D call. The CDR3 spans 13 residues. Deletions cut 3 bases from V and 9 bases from J, with 14 bases between. Germline V CDR1 and CDR2: LNHDA, SQIVND (reference sequence). CDR3 DNA sequence: TGTGCCAGTAGTATGAGGACGCCTGGACGCTACACCTTC. Protein product: CASSMRTPGRYTF. The full variable domain, completed using reference TRBV19 and TRBJ1-2, is DGGITQSPKYLFRKEGQNVTLSCEQNLNHDAMYWYRQDPGQGLRLIYYSQIVNDFQKGDIAEGYSVSREKKESFPLTVTSAQKNPTAFYLCASSMRTPGRYTFGSGTRLTVV.

At least ten counts were recorded for this clonotype. The rearrangement uses TRBV28 and TRBJ2-7, with 8 nucleotides matching TRBD1. The CDR3 extends over 14 amino acids. The V and J ends lost 6 bases and 0 bases, in that order; junction bases with no gene match: 4. CDR1 is MDHEN and CDR2 is SYDVKM in the germline V gene. This CDR3 reads CASRQGALSYEQYF. CDR3 nucleotide sequence: TGTGCCAGCAGGCAGGGGGCCCTCTCCTACGAGCAGTACTTC.

The rearrangement links TRBV29-1 to TRBJ2-7; 11 nucleotides agree with TRBD2. Unmatched junction bases numbered 11, after V lost 1 base and J lost 3 bases. The CDR3 spans 17 residues. Germline V CDR1 and CDR2: SQVTM, ANQGSEA. The CDR3 DNA reads TGCAGCGTTGAAGGGGGTTCTACTAGCGGGGGTTTCTACGAGCAGTACTTC. Amino acid sequence: CSVEGGSTSGGFYEQYF.

Only a few counts were recorded for this clonotype. The V and J genes are TRBV5-1 and TRBJ2-7; 16 bases agree with TRBD2. This CDR3 is 18 amino acids long. J lost 7 bases, V lost 2 bases, and 12 bases had no gene match. Germline assignment: CDR1 SGHRS and CDR2 YFSETQ. As DNA, the CDR3 is TGCGCCAGCAGCTTCCGGCCGGGACTAGCGGGGGGGACGAATGAGCAGTACTTC. Translating gives CASSFRPGLAGGTNEQYF.

This clonotype has just a few counts. The chain recombines TRBV20-1 with TRBJ2-7; 7 bases map to TRBD1. V trimming: 0 bases; J trimming: 5 bases; junction bases outside the gene matches: 4. Germline CDR1 is DFQATT and CDR2 is SNEGSKA (reference sequence). This CDR3 is 13 amino acids long. In DNA, the CDR3 is TGCAGTGCTAGAGATCCGAGGGGGCACGAGCAGTACTTC. It codes for CSARDPRGHEQYF.

This clonotype has at least ten counts. This chain's CDR3 is CSVARRAGPLAKNIQYF. CDR3 DNA sequence: TGCAGCGTTGCCAGGAGAGCGGGGCCCTTAGCCAAAAACATTCAGTACTTC. The chain carries TRBV29-1 and TRBJ2-4, with 7 bases that match TRBD2. Trimming at V came to 4 bases and at J to 0 bases, leaving 12 bases not matched to a gene. This CDR3 comprises 17 residues. In germline, CDR1 is SQVTM, CDR2 ANQGSEA.

The table lists this clonotype with a count of one. The genes are TRBV7-9 and TRBJ2-3; 9 nucleotides line up with TRBD1. Germline V gives CDR1 SEHNR, CDR2 FQNEAQ (reference sequence). The trim removed 3 bases at V and 3 bases at J, leaving 10 bases unmatched. This CDR3 is built from 17 residues. The CDR3 loop reads CASSFQSGTGQTDTQYF. CDR3 coding DNA: TGTGCCAGCAGCTTTCAATCCGGGACAGGGCAAACAGATACGCAGTATTTT.

The chain is built from TRBV29-1 and TRBJ2-1, with TRBD2 as a possible D gene (5 bases). Germline-derived CDR1 and CDR2 are SQVTM and ANQGSEA. The CDR3 covers 14 residues. V gave up 6 bases and J gave up 9 bases, with 21 bases separating them. CDR3 coding DNA: TGCAGCGTCGGGAAGCTTCTTTCAATGGGTGAGCAGTTCTTC. It is translated as CSVGKLLSMGEQFF.

Turning to this clonotype: One end of the junction is discordant with germline, which a read error may explain. The V gene is TRBV3-1, the J gene TRBJ1-6; no definite D call. The CDR3 length is 13 residues. The germline gives CDR1 LGHDT, CDR2 YNNKEL (reference sequence). CDR3 loop: CASSQGTNSPLHF. CDR3 nucleotide sequence: TGTGCCAGCAGCCAGGGCACCAATTCGCCCCTCCACTTT. Using reference TRBV3-1 and TRBJ1-6 for the parts outside the CDR3, the full variable domain is DTAVSQTPKYLVTQMGNDKSIKCEQNLGHDTMYWYKQDSKKFLKIMFSYNNKELIINETVPNRFSPKSPDKAHLNLHINSLELGDSAVYFCASSQGTNSPLHFGNGTRLTVT.

The chain uses TRBV20-1 and TRBJ1-5; D is unclear. The CDR3 contains 13 residues. The ends were cut back, 1 base at V and 7 bases at J, with 11 bases in the middle. CDR1 is DFQATT and CDR2 is SNEGSKA in the germline V gene (reference sequence). Here the CDR3 reads CSARGDGDQPQHF. The CDR3 DNA is TGCAGTGCTAGAGGAGACGGAGACCAGCCCCAGCATTTT.

The chain combines TRBV29-1 with TRBJ2-3, with D maybe TRBD2 (5 bases). Germline CDR1 reads SQVTM; CDR2 reads ANQGSEA. The V gene lost 5 bases and the J gene lost 1 base, with 13 bases spanning the gap. The CDR3 has 14 residues. CDR3 nucleotide sequence: TGCAGCGTTTCAGCGGCACTCGGCACAGATACGCAGTATTTT. Translated, it gives CSVSAALGTDTQYF.

This clonotype has just a few counts. The rearrangement links TRBV7-2 to TRBJ2-7; 7 nucleotides line up with TRBD2. Germline V gives CDR1 SGHTA, CDR2 FQGNSA. The V segment lost 3 bases and the J segment 2 bases; nucleotides outside the gene matches: 10. The CDR3 extends over 16 amino acids. The CDR3 sequence is CASSLGRGLAPYEQYF. DNA of the CDR3: TGTGCCAGCAGCTTGGGGAGGGGCCTAGCGCCCTACGAGCAGTACTTC.

The chain carries TRBV7-6 and TRBJ2-1, with 7 bases lining up with TRBD1. Unmatched junction bases numbered 13, after V lost 4 bases and J lost 13 bases. The germline V gene has CDR1 SGHVS and CDR2 FNYEAQ. The CDR3 is 14 amino acids. Here the CDR3 reads CASSSPGTATPQFF. Here the CDR3 DNA reads TGTGCCAGCAGCTCCCCCGGGACAGCGACTCCCCAGTTCTTC. The full variable domain, completed using reference TRBV7-6 and TRBJ2-1, is GAGVSQSPRYKVTKRGQDVALRCDPISGHVSLYWYRQALGQGPEFLTYFNYEAQQDKSGLPNDRFSAERPEGSISTLTIQRTEQRDSAMYRCASSSPGTATPQFFGPGTRLTVL.

The chain uses TRBV24-1 and TRBJ2-1; D is unclear. This CDR3 has 13 amino acids. The V gene's germline CDR1 is KGHDR and CDR2 SFDVKD. Trimming cost V 3 bases and J 6 bases, with 8 bases left between them. DNA for the CDR3: TGTGCCACCAGTGATATAGACATCAATGAGCAGTTCTTC. This codes for CATSDIDINEQFF.

The V and J genes are TRBV20-1 and TRBJ2-1; possibly TRBD2 for D (5 bases). Germline CDR1 is DFQATT and CDR2 is SNEGSKA (reference sequence). Trimming removed 6 bases from V and 8 bases from J, with 17 bases in between. CDR3 size: 13 residues. CDR3 coding DNA: TGCAGTGCCAGACACGGCGAGAGGGATGAGCAGTTCTTC. Translated: CSARHGERDEQFF.

The chain is built from TRBV6-2 or TRBV6-3 and TRBJ1-1; D unclear. The CDR3 is 16 amino acids. The V gene lost 0 bases and the J gene lost 0 bases, with 11 bases spanning the gap. The germline V gene encodes CDR1 MNHEY and CDR2 SVGEGT. CDR3 DNA: TGTGCCAGCAGTTACTCGGCAGCCTACCTGAACACTGAAGCTTTCTTT. Its translation is CASSYSAAYLNTEAFF.

The genes are TRBV6-5 and TRBJ1-1; possibly TRBD1 for D (6 bases). This CDR3 has 16 residues. CDR1 and CDR2 from the germline V gene are MNHEY and SVGAGI. Trimming removed 0 bases at V and 6 bases at J, with 17 bases between. The CDR3 coding sequence is TGTGCCAGCAGTTACTCTCCGGCAGGGGAGGACGCTGAAGCTTTCTTT. It is translated as CASSYSPAGEDAEAFF.

This clonotype was seen a handful of times. This chain joins TRBV5-6 and TRBJ2-1, with D maybe TRBD2 (7 bases). V was trimmed by 4 bases and J by 4 bases, leaving 27 bases between them. The CDR3 spans 19 residues. CDR1 SGHDT and CDR2 YYEEEE come from the germline V gene. CDR3 protein: CASSGVDGGPLELYNEQFF. CDR3 sequence (DNA): TGTGCCAGCAGCGGGGTGGACGGGGGGCCCCTCGAATTATACAATGAGCAGTTCTTC.

The rearrangement uses TRBV5-5 and TRBJ1-1; TRBD1 might be the D (5 bases). The germline V and J ends were trimmed by 4 bases and 8 bases, with 15 bases remaining between them. This CDR3 comprises 13 residues. Per the germline V gene, CDR1 is SGHKS and CDR2 is YYEKEE (reference sequence). In DNA form, the CDR3 reads TGTGCCAGCAGCCAATCCTCGGGGCGAGAAGCTTTCTTT. Translated: CASSQSSGREAFF.

The chain has TRBV14 and TRBJ2-1, with 10 bases matching TRBD1. Germline V gives CDR1 SGHDN, CDR2 FVKESK. This CDR3 has 15 amino acids. The ends lost 5 bases at V and 5 bases at J; junction bases unmatched: 6. The chain's CDR3 is CASSSSGTGDNEQFF. The CDR3 DNA reads as TGTGCCAGCAGCTCATCCGGGACAGGGGACAATGAGCAGTTCTTC.